The following is a T cell receptor beta chain sequence with its context. Its antigen is unidentified. Primers included in the PCR were 60 Vbeta and 13 Jbeta primers. Produced via immunoSEQ multiplex PCR; TCRdb's table is partial and in-frame only. The table has 100,000 or so clones, roughly 80% seen once. With 3 bases removed from V and 6 bases from J, the gap between germline ends came to 11 bases. CDR3 size: 14 residues. Germline CDR1 is MRHNA and CDR2 is SNTAGT. This sample was taken from a study of cytomegalovirus exposure and HLA in healthy donors. Findings and limits, study-wide: Later analysis suggested links between common viral pathogens and several top significant clusters. In a later analysis, the majority of CMV-associated beta chains seemingly showed HLA restriction.

The sample taken for sequencing was PBMCs. The source of this sequence is a male donor in good health and CMV-seropositive. The rearrangement uses TRBV6-4 and TRBJ2-2; TRBD2 is a possible D gene (5 bases). The CDR3 region is CASSEGRAAGELFF. The CDR3, as DNA: TGTGCCAGCAGTGAAGGGCGGGCGGCCGGGGAGCTGTTTTTT.